This T cell receptor beta chain was recovered during a study of cytomegalovirus exposure and HLA in healthy donors. The PCR was carried out with 60 Vbeta primers and 13 Jbeta primers. This table comes from immunoSEQ multiplex PCR, and its TCRdb copy is limited to in-frame clones, with some not included. The profile shows around 90,000 clones, around three quarters of them singletons. The CDR3 length is 18 residues. Germline V gene data show CDR1 as SEHNR and CDR2 as FQNEAQ (reference sequence). V was clipped by 5 bases and J by 4 bases; unmatched bases: 13. Sequencing input: PBMCs. The chain uses TRBV7-9 and TRBJ2-6; 8 bases agree with TRBD1. This receptor was identified in a man younger than 40 in good health and CMV-seronegative. CDR3 amino acids: CASSPDRELVGGANVLTF. CDR3 coding DNA: TGTGCCAGCAGCCCGGACAGGGAACTTGTCGGAGGGGCCAACGTCCTGACTTTC.